This entry lists 21 T cell receptor beta chains sequenced from one sample in a study of blood T cell repertoires in COVID-19. The assay was immunoSEQ multiplex PCR, and TCRdb's table has in-frame clones only and misses some. The table records 150,000 to 190,000 clones, roughly 88% of them present only once. The sequencing input was peripheral blood. These receptor sequences come from a woman aged 45-65 years with acute or convalescent COVID-19.

V and J are TRBV28 and TRBJ2-7; TRBD1 agrees at 7 bases. The CDR3 loop spans 14 amino acids. Germline V gene data show CDR1 as MDHEN and CDR2 as SYDVKM. V dropped 5 bases and J dropped 3; count of bases not matched to a gene: 7. The CDR3 sequence: CASSRVGQIYEQYF. The CDR3 DNA sequence: TGTGCCAGCAGTCGGGTGGGACAGATCTACGAGCAGTACTTC.

This clone was counted once. In DNA form, the CDR3 reads TGTGCCAGTACTAAGGATGCGGGGAGGGAAAAACAGCCCCAGCATTTT. Translated, it gives CASTKDAGREKQPQHF. The V gene is TRBV19, the J gene TRBJ1-5; D call uncertain. CDR1 is LNHDA and CDR2 is SQIVND in the germline V gene (reference sequence). The CDR3 has 16 residues. Between the trimmed V and J ends, which lost 7 bases and 7 bases, there was a span of 23 bases.

The CDR3, as DNA: TGTGCCAGCAGGCCAGGGGGGTACACTGAAGCTTTCTTT. Amino acids: CASRPGGYTEAFF. The V call is TRBV12-3 or TRBV12-4, the J call TRBJ1-1; 7 bases align to TRBD1. This CDR3 region has 13 residues. The V segment lost 6 bases and the J segment 3 bases; nucleotides outside the gene matches: 4.

This sequence joins TRBV11-2 and TRBJ2-4; D uncertain. Germline loops: CDR1 SGHAT, CDR2 FQNNGV. Trimming cost V 5 bases and J 2 bases, with 10 bases left between them. The CDR3 runs to 14 residues. In DNA form, the CDR3 reads TGTGCCAGCAGCCCAGGTGGGCCCAAAAACATTCAGTACTTC. Protein: CASSPGGPKNIQYF.

The chain carries TRBV5-1 and TRBJ2-2; 9 nucleotides agree with TRBD2. CDR1 and CDR2 (germline): SGHRS, YFSETQ. CDR3 length: 16 amino acids. The ends lost 2 bases at V and 1 base at J; junction bases unmatched: 3. Here the CDR3 reads CASSLISGRNTGELFF. As DNA, the CDR3 is TGCGCCAGCAGCTTAATTAGCGGGAGGAACACCGGGGAGCTGTTTTTT.

This clone was seen more than once but under ten times. The chain employs TRBV4-3 and TRBJ1-3; D unclear. Germline V lookup: CDR1 LGHNA, CDR2 YSLEER. The CDR3 extends over 16 amino acids. V shed 0 bases and J shed 0 bases, with 9 bases lying between them. The CDR3 spells CASSQERLISGNTIYF. Written as DNA, the CDR3 is TGCGCCAGCAGCCAAGAGAGGTTGATCTCTGGAAACACCATATATTTT.

This chain joins TRBV5-1 and TRBJ2-1, with TRBD1 matching 9 bases. V lost 5 bases to trimming and J lost 9 bases; unmatched junction nucleotides: 15. CDR3 length: 16 amino acids. Germline CDR1 and CDR2: SGHRS and YFSETQ. The DNA for the CDR3 is TGCGCCAGCAGTTATGCCGGGACAGGGCCAGTGGGTGAGCAGTTCTTC. Its translation: CASSYAGTGPVGEQFF.

The genes are TRBV9 and TRBJ2-4, with TRBD1 as a possible D gene (5 bases). Germline CDR1 SGDLS, CDR2 YYNGEE. Trimming cost V 2 bases and J 1 base, with 10 bases left between them. This CDR3 comprises 15 residues. For the CDR3, the DNA is TGTGCCAGCAGCGTTGCAGGGTCGGCCAAAAACATTCAGTACTTC. It yields the protein CASSVAGSAKNIQYF.

This clone was observed a handful of times. The J gene is TRBJ2-7, the V gene TRBV7-2, with D possibly TRBD1 on 6 matching bases. V shed 4 bases and J shed 0 bases, with 16 bases lying between them. The CDR3 is 16 residues long. Looked up from germline, CDR1 is SGHTA and CDR2 is FQGNSA. For the CDR3, the DNA is TGTGCCAGCAGCTGGGGGCGTCGGGGTGGCTCCTACGAGCAGTACTTC. Translated: CASSWGRRGGSYEQYF.

The chain combines TRBV6-2 or TRBV6-3 with TRBJ2-7, with 9 bases fitting TRBD2. Looked up from germline, CDR1 is MNHEY and CDR2 is SVGEGT. V shed 6 bases, J shed 5 bases, and the junction held 11 bases outside the gene matches. The CDR3 covers 15 residues. This CDR3 is CASSHAPAGGDEQYF. CDR3 DNA sequence: TGTGCCAGCAGCCACGCCCCGGCGGGAGGGGACGAGCAGTACTTC.

This clone has only one observation. The rearrangement links TRBV27 to TRBJ1-3; the D gene is possibly TRBD1 (6 bases). V was shortened by 2 bases and J by 9 bases, with 14 bases between the two germline ends. CDR1 and CDR2 (germline): MNHEY, SMNVEV (reference sequence). The CDR3 sequence is 14 residues long. CDR3 in DNA: TGTGCCAGCAGTTTAGGCACAGGGTTAGGCACCATATATTTT. Its translation: CASSLGTGLGTIYF.

The V gene is TRBV5-1, the J gene TRBJ2-1, with 10 bases aligning to TRBD2. Germline values: CDR1 SGHRS, CDR2 YFSETQ. CDR3 size: 15 residues. The V gene end was trimmed by 4 bases and the J gene end by 6 bases; junction bases not matched to a gene: 7. The CDR3 reads CASSGLAGVPNEQFF. DNA of the CDR3: TGCGCCAGCAGCGGTCTAGCGGGAGTACCCAATGAGCAGTTCTTC.

The J gene is TRBJ1-2, the V gene TRBV6-2 or TRBV6-3, with 7 bases aligning to TRBD1. Germline CDR1 MNHEY, CDR2 SVGEGT. The CDR3 runs to 14 residues. V lost 4 bases to trimming and J lost 5 bases; unmatched junction nucleotides: 7. CDR3 nucleotides: TGTGCCAGCAGTTTGCCCCCAGGGGGGTATGGCTACACCTTC. This codes for CASSLPPGGYGYTF.

V usage is TRBV6-6 and J usage is TRBJ1-2; 10 bases match TRBD1. From germline, CDR1 is MNHNY and CDR2 SVGAGI (reference sequence). The CDR3 consists of 15 residues. The V and J ends lost 7 bases and 4 bases, in that order; junction bases with no gene match: 9. In DNA, the CDR3 is TGTGCCAGCACCTACGATGGGACAGGGGCCTATGGCTACACCTTC. Translation: CASTYDGTGAYGYTF.

The chain links TRBV10-3 to TRBJ2-5, with TRBD2 identical over 8 bases. CDR3 length equals 15 residues. Trimming at V came to 0 bases and at J to 7 bases, leaving 7 bases not matched to a gene. Germline CDR1 is ENHRY and CDR2 is SYGVKD. This CDR3 reads CAISESIREGGTQYF. DNA for the CDR3: TGTGCCATCAGTGAGTCGATCCGGGAGGGGGGGACCCAGTACTTC.

The J gene is TRBJ1-1, the V gene TRBV5-4; D is ambiguous. V was pared by 4 bases and J by 2 bases, with 9 bases between. Germline CDR1 reads SGHNT; CDR2 reads YYREEE (reference sequence). CDR3 length equals 13 residues. CDR3: CASSPPDNTEAFF. The CDR3 region has the DNA TGTGCCAGCAGCCCACCAGATAACACTGAAGCTTTCTTT.

J is TRBJ1-5 and V is TRBV2; D is perhaps TRBD1 (6 bases). This CDR3 spans 13 amino acids. Germline V gives CDR1 SNHLY, CDR2 FYNNEI. Trimming removed 7 bases at V and 3 bases at J, with 10 bases between. CDR3 loop: CASKRDNNQPQHF. In DNA form, the CDR3 reads TGTGCCAGCAAGCGGGACAACAATCAGCCCCAGCATTTT.

The genes are TRBV12-3 or TRBV12-4 and TRBJ1-1; no definite D call. Trimming pared 7 bases from V and 6 bases from J, leaving 15 bases between. This CDR3 is built from 13 residues. The CDR3 DNA sequence: TGTGCCAGCACCCAACAACGAGGGTCTGAAGCTTTCTTT. Translating gives CASTQQRGSEAFF.

As for this clone: In the same sample, other DNA sequences code for this CDR3. The CDR3 sequence: CASSYSGRSTDTQYF. The CDR3 DNA is TGTGCCAGCAGTTACAGCGGGCGGAGCACAGATACGCAGTATTTT. The chain employs TRBV6-5 and TRBJ2-3; D may be TRBD2 (6 bases). The CDR3 is made up of 15 amino acids. CDR1 MNHEY and CDR2 SVGAGI come from the germline V gene. V was pared by 2 bases and J by 0 bases, with 9 bases between.

This chain links TRBV12-5 with TRBJ1-5, with D unresolved. The CDR3 contains 15 residues. Trimming removed 2 bases at V and 0 bases at J, with 8 bases between. Germline V gene sequence: CDR1 LGHNT, CDR2 FRNRAP. The CDR3 loop is CASGLTGSSNQPQHF. CDR3 coding DNA: TGTGCTAGTGGTTTGACCGGGTCTAGCAATCAGCCCCAGCATTTT.

This clone appeared a single time. The V call is TRBV7-8, the J call TRBJ2-4, with 7 bases matching TRBD1. CDR1 and CDR2 from the germline V gene are SGHVS and FQNEAQ. CDR3 length: 16 amino acids. With V trimmed by 5 bases and J by 2 bases, 9 bases remained unmatched. For the CDR3, the DNA is TGTGCCAGCAGCCCCTCTTTCAGGGGGTCCAAAAACATTCAGTACTTC. It codes for CASSPSFRGSKNIQYF.